In this sample, the clone carrying this T cell receptor (beta chain) turned up many times. No antigen is known for it. The sample comes from a study of regulatory T cells in long-lasting Graves disease. Germline V CDR1 and CDR2: MNHEY, SMNVEV (reference sequence). The CDR3 totals 15 residues. V shed 6 bases and J shed 7 bases, with 20 bases lying between them. In building TCR beta libraries, iRepertoire HTBI primers were used together with Arm-PCR of CDR3 regions. TCRdb analysed the multiplex PCR reads with MiXCR anew, one entry per CDR3 protein. Here the sample spans about 540,000 distinct CDR3 sequences, roughly 13% being singletons. Time point: newly diagnosed GD, antithyroid drugs for less than 3 months. Making the TCR library involved RNA that had been extracted from PBMCs. Study-level results: Graves' patients with persistent disease showed TCR diversity lower than patients newly diagnosed.

These data were likewise used in another study, on T cells in Graves' hyperthyroidism and ophthalmopathy. In that study: Hyperthyroidism of Graves' type that showed no ophthalmopathy progression within 18 months was stable.

The specimen comprised peripheral blood mononuclear cells (PBMCs), sampled at new diagnosis, from a patient treated with antithyroid drugs. This rearrangement joins TRBV27 to TRBJ2-3; D may be TRBD1 or TRBD2 (5 bases each). The sequence came from a man aged 25-45 years with Graves disease. The CDR3 nucleotides are TGTGCCAGCAGCTCCGGGACCTCCCTCACGAATACGCAGTATTTT. Translating it yields CASSSGTSLTNTQYF.